The clone carrying this T cell receptor (beta chain) was found a few times. The antigen is unknown. Antigen-specific CD4+ T cells expanded by the ViraFEST assay with viral peptide pools were then sequenced. With more than 9 days of culture completed, CD4+ T cells were isolated. Of the BNT162b2 and mRNA-1273 vaccines, participants received two doses of one or the other. The vaccine recipients had no prior SARS-CoV-2 infection, with negative nucleocapsid antibodies. The authors replaced half the medium with IL-2 medium on days 3 and 7. The table came from immunoSEQ multiplex PCR; TCRdb's copy has only in-frame clones and leaves some out. The sample holds roughly 41,000 clones, around three quarters seen once. This sample is part of a study of vaccination effects on CD4 cells after COVID-19. Study-wide points: In the study, convalescent patients were few, and early post-infection timepoints were absent.

V lost 4 bases and J lost 1, with 7 bases in between. The CDR3 spans 12 residues. Germline CDR1 and CDR2: GTSNPN and SVGIG (reference sequence). This TCR came from a human donor who received a COVID-19 vaccine. The chain joins TRBV30 to TRBJ1-1; no clear D. Specimen: CD4+ T cells from PBMCs cultured with HCoV-OC43 spike peptides, collected after COVID-19 vaccination. The subset denotes: HCoV-OC43 spike overlapping peptide pool stimulation. CDR3 protein: CAWNRGNTEAFF. The CDR3 nucleotides read TGTGCCTGGAATCGGGGGAACACTGAAGCTTTCTTT. The variable domain in full, with the rest retrieved from reference TRBV30 and TRBJ1-1, is SQTIHQWPATLVQPVGSPLSLECTVEGTSNPNLYWYRQAAGRGLQLLFYSVGIGQISSEVPQNLSASRPQDRQFILSSKKLLLSDSGFYLCAWNRGNTEAFFGQGTRLTVV.